The T cell receptor beta chain under discussion was sequenced for a study of Graves' ophthalmopathy and Graves' hyperthyroidism. Overall study: The blood sample was drawn at first diagnosis and before any treatment. Study-level results: The majority of expanded thyroid clonotypes above 0.001 frequency also occurred in blood. The model achieved around 67% sensitivity and 72.22% specificity for ophthalmopathy progression.

Amplification of the TCR beta CDR3 regions used RNA transcripts (as template). Second-round multiplex PCR came after first-round RT-PCR with HTBI primers. TCRdb re-called the multiplex PCR reads with MiXCR, one entry per CDR3 protein. The sample includes over 500,000 distinct CDR3 sequences, 20% to 25% of them seen just once. The length of the CDR3 is 13 residues. V was trimmed by 5 bases and J by 6 bases, leaving 14 bases between them. Germline values: CDR1 MNHNS, CDR2 SASEGT. Note on this clonotype: Its specificity is not known.

Stable hyperthyroidism meant no ophthalmopathy within 18 months of follow-up. Specimen: peripheral blood. This chain uses TRBV6-1 with TRBJ2-7; TRBD2 might be the D (5 bases). The source is a woman between 18 and 30 years old with stable Graves' hyperthyroidism. Some clones in this sample may be carry-over from other donors' samples. The CDR3, as DNA: TGTGCCAGCAGTCCCAGCGGCTTCGGCGAGCAGTACTTC. Translation gives CASSPSGFGEQYF.